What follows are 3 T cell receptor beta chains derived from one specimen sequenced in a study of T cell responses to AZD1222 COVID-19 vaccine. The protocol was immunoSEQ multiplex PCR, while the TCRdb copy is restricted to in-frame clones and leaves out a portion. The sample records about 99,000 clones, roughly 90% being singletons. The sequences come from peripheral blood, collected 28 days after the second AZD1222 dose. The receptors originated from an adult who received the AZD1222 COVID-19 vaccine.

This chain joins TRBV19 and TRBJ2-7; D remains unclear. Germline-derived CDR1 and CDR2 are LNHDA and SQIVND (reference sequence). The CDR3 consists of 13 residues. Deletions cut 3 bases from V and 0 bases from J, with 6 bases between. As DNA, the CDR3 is TGTGCCAGTAGTATGGGGAACTCCTACGAGCAGTACTTC. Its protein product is CASSMGNSYEQYF.

The CDR3, as DNA: TGTGCCACCAGCAGCGGGGACAGAGCAAATTCACCCCTCCACTTT. Translation: CATSSGDRANSPLHF. This chain uses TRBV15 with TRBJ1-6, with 7 positions matching TRBD1. The CDR3 loop spans 15 amino acids. Germline V lookup: CDR1 LNHNV, CDR2 YYDKDF (reference sequence). J was trimmed by 7 bases and V by 3 bases; bases with no gene match: 6. The variable domain in full, with the rest retrieved from reference TRBV15 and TRBJ1-6, is DAMVIQNPRYQVTQFGKPVTLSCSQTLNHNVMYWYQQKSSQAPKLLFHYYDKDFNNEADTPDNFQSRRPNTSFCFLDIRSPGLGDTAMYLCATSSGDRANSPLHFGNGTRLTVT.

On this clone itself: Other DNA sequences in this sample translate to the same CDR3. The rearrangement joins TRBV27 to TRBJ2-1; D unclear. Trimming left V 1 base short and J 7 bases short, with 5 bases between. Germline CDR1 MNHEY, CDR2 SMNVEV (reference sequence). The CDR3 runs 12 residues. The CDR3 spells CASSLLGNEQFF. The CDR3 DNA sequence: TGTGCCAGCAGTTTATTAGGAAATGAGCAGTTCTTC.